The 22 T cell receptor beta chains listed next were all sequenced from one sample in a study of memory CD4+ T cells and cytomegalovirus serostatus (dated by TCRdb to between 2017 and 2020). A FACSAria II was used to sort memory CD4+ T cells, defined as single viable CD3+CD4+CD8-CD45RO+ cells. The library was built by means of the immunoSEQ multiplex PCR assay. TCRdb limited this immuneACCESS table to in-frame rearrangements with V and J called. A share of clones is missing; checked studies link under half to unresolved V genes, and the rest is unexplained. The sample table lists about 41,000 clones, 76% of them with a count of one. The ten largest clones take up nearly 6.5% of the sample. The source material was memory CD4+ T cells from blood. Every receptor here comes from an adult in good health and CMV-seronegative.

This chain links TRBV7-9 with TRBJ2-5, with D possibly being TRBD1 (7 bases). V lost 5 bases and J lost 5, with 12 bases in between. The CDR3 is 13 amino acids. The germline CDR1 and CDR2 sequences are SEHNR and FQNEAQ (reference sequence). The CDR3 nucleotides read TGTGCCAGCAGCACCCAGGGGGGTGAGACCCAGTACTTC. Its translation is CASSTQGGETQYF.

This chain connects TRBV19 to TRBJ1-1; D possibly corresponds to TRBD1 (6 bases). This CDR3 contains 16 residues. Germline lookup yields CDR1 LNHDA and CDR2 SQIVND (reference sequence). V lost 6 bases and J 0 bases, leaving 17 bases between the germline ends. Here the CDR3 DNA reads TGTGCCAGTAGCCCAATGACAGGTTACTTGAACACTGAAGCTTTCTTT. As protein: CASSPMTGYLNTEAFF. Full variable domain (outside the CDR3, taken from reference TRBV19 and TRBJ1-1): DGGITQSPKYLFRKEGQNVTLSCEQNLNHDAMYWYRQDPGQGLRLIYYSQIVNDFQKGDIAEGYSVSREKKESFPLTVTSAQKNPTAFYLCASSPMTGYLNTEAFFGQGTRLTVV.

This chain connects TRBV11-1 to TRBJ2-7; D gene unclear. V lost 1 base and J lost 6, with 16 bases in between. Per the germline V gene, CDR1 is SGHAT and CDR2 is FQDESV (reference sequence). The CDR3 covers 15 residues. Here the CDR3 DNA reads TGTGCCAGCAGCTTAGAAGCAGGCCCGGACGCCGAGCAGTACTTC. The encoded protein is CASSLEAGPDAEQYF. The full variable domain, with the rest looked up from reference TRBV11-1 and TRBJ2-7, is EAEVAQSPRYKITEKSQAVAFWCDPISGHATLYWYRQILGQGPELLVQFQDESVVDDSQLPKDRFSAERLKGVDSTLKIQPAELGDSAMYLCASSLEAGPDAEQYFGPGTRLTVT.

This chain uses TRBV28 with TRBJ1-5; no firm D call. The V end was cut by 5 bases, the J end by 4 bases, with 18 bases between. This CDR3 is 16 amino acids long. Germline loops: CDR1 MDHEN, CDR2 SYDVKM. The CDR3 is CASSTLRRVRNQPQHF. The DNA of the CDR3 is TGTGCCAGCAGTACGTTGCGGAGGGTGAGGAATCAGCCCCAGCATTTT.

This rearrangement joins TRBV2 to TRBJ1-1; perhaps TRBD1 as D (5 bases). V was trimmed by 6 bases and J by 5 bases, leaving 16 bases between them. This CDR3 contains 14 residues. From germline, CDR1 is SNHLY and CDR2 FYNNEI. This CDR3 is CASRASAGSTEAFF. The CDR3 coding sequence is TGTGCCAGCAGAGCGTCCGCAGGGAGTACTGAAGCTTTCTTT.

This chain links TRBV7-2 with TRBJ2-7; D uncertain. V lost 5 bases to trimming and J lost 3 bases, with 5 bases between them. The CDR3 is made up of 11 amino acids. The germline V gene encodes CDR1 SGHTA and CDR2 FQGNSA. CDR3 nucleotides: TGTGCCAGCAGCCGCGGCTACGAGCAGTACTTC. It codes for CASSRGYEQYF.

The J gene is TRBJ1-2, the V gene TRBV6-1; the D is unclear. This CDR3 region has 13 residues. Germline V gene lookup returns CDR1 MNHNS and CDR2 SASEGT. V dropped 10 bases and J dropped 6 bases, with 18 bases sitting between them. The CDR3 DNA follows: TGTGCCACCCAGTCCCAAGGGAGGGATGGCTACACCTTC. Its translation: CATQSQGRDGYTF.

The CDR3 is CASSYSYGQGYEQYF. The CDR3 DNA is TGTGCCAGCAGTTACTCCTATGGGCAGGGCTACGAGCAGTACTTC. The V and J genes are TRBV6-5 and TRBJ2-7; D is perhaps TRBD1 (5 bases). V lost 0 bases, J lost 3 bases, and 12 bases lay in between. This CDR3 region has 15 residues. The V gene's germline CDR1 is MNHEY and CDR2 SVGAGI.

CDR3 in amino acids: CASSLVGRRIGWGHNEQFF. CDR3 in DNA: TGTGCCAGCAGTTTGGTTGGGCGGAGGATCGGATGGGGGCACAATGAGCAGTTCTTC. The chain links TRBV28 to TRBJ2-1, with D maybe TRBD1 (6 bases). This CDR3 has 19 residues. Germline V gene sequence: CDR1 MDHEN, CDR2 SYDVKM. The V gene lost 3 bases and the J gene lost 5 bases, with 26 bases spanning the gap.

This clone is termed medium-sized (0.01 to 0.1%). The genes are TRBV5-1 and TRBJ2-1; 7 positions agree with TRBD2. There are 16 residues in the CDR3. Germline lookup yields CDR1 SGHRS and CDR2 YFSETQ. After removal of 2 bases from V and 5 bases from J, the junction contained 10 bases not matched to a gene. The CDR3 region is CASSFLLRTRDNEQFF. CDR3 in DNA: TGCGCCAGCAGCTTCCTTTTACGGACTAGGGACAATGAGCAGTTCTTC.

This sequence joins TRBV7-9 and TRBJ1-1; no reliable D call. Trimming pared 1 base from V and 10 bases from J, leaving 10 bases between. The CDR3 is made up of 12 amino acids. The germline gives CDR1 SEHNR, CDR2 FQNEAQ (reference sequence). CDR3 protein: CASSLDRAAAFF. The DNA of the CDR3 is TGTGCCAGCAGCTTAGATAGGGCGGCAGCTTTCTTT.

In this sample, this clone turned up once. The rearrangement joins TRBV7-9 to TRBJ2-7, with a possible D match to TRBD2 (5 bases). This CDR3 comprises 13 residues. The V gene's germline CDR1 is SEHNR and CDR2 FQNEAQ (reference sequence). The V end was cut by 2 bases, the J end by 5 bases, with 10 bases between. The CDR3 region is CASSLWGEDEQYF. CDR3 sequence (DNA): TGTGCCAGCAGCTTATGGGGAGAGGACGAGCAGTACTTC.

The chain links TRBV6-1 to TRBJ1-5; D remains unclear. CDR1 is MNHNS, CDR2 SASEGT, per germline. The CDR3 contains 13 residues. The V end lost 2 bases, the J end lost 4 bases, and 6 bases lay between the germline ends. CDR3 protein: CASSESQNQPQHF. The CDR3 DNA sequence: TGTGCCAGCAGTGAATCCCAAAATCAGCCCCAGCATTTT.

The chain carries TRBV5-1 and TRBJ1-1, with no clear D. This CDR3 spans 13 amino acids. The germline CDR1 and CDR2 sequences are SGHRS and YFSETQ. The V end was cut by 5 bases, the J end by 0 bases, with 8 bases between. The CDR3, as DNA: TGCGCCAGCAGGGAGGGAGTGAACACTGAAGCTTTCTTT. The encoded protein is CASREGVNTEAFF.

This chain uses TRBV19 with TRBJ1-1; D might be TRBD1 (5 bases). Looked up from germline, CDR1 is LNHDA and CDR2 is SQIVND (reference sequence). V was trimmed by 7 bases and J by 1 base, leaving 13 bases between them. The length of the CDR3 is 14 residues. CDR3 protein: CASMGLPSNTEAFF. The CDR3 coding sequence is TGTGCCAGTATGGGGCTACCGTCGAACACTGAAGCTTTCTTT.

This chain uses TRBV19 with TRBJ1-2; weak D call: TRBD1 (5 bases). With 6 bases removed from V and 0 bases from J, the gap between germline ends came to 11 bases. The CDR3 length is 14 residues. Germline CDR1 and CDR2: LNHDA and SQIVND (reference sequence). The CDR3 loop reads CASSPGRANYGYTF. CDR3 coding DNA: TGTGCCAGTAGCCCAGGGAGAGCTAACTATGGCTACACCTTC.

This clone was picked up one time. This chain connects TRBV29-1 to TRBJ2-1, with TRBD1 as a possible D gene (5 bases). This CDR3 region has 15 residues. Germline V lookup: CDR1 SQVTM, CDR2 ANQGSEA. V shed 3 bases and J shed 4 bases, with 16 bases lying between them. The CDR3 loop reads CSVDNKGMGYNEQFF. CDR3 bases: TGCAGCGTTGATAATAAGGGGATGGGGTACAATGAGCAGTTCTTC.

This clone came up once. The chain carries TRBV5-1 and TRBJ1-5; D gene uncertain. The CDR3 is made up of 15 amino acids. The V gene's germline CDR1 is SGHRS and CDR2 YFSETQ. V gave up 4 bases and J gave up 2 bases, with 13 bases separating them. The chain's CDR3 is CASSPLPGGNQPQHF. CDR3 coding DNA: TGCGCCAGCAGCCCACTACCGGGTGGCAATCAGCCCCAGCATTTT.

This chain uses TRBV18 with TRBJ2-7; D is possibly TRBD2 (5 bases). V was shortened by 5 bases and J by 2 bases, with 19 bases between the two germline ends. This CDR3 contains 16 residues. The germline V gene encodes CDR1 KGHSH and CDR2 LQKENI. The CDR3 here is CASSSGMARATYEQYF. CDR3 sequence (DNA): TGTGCCAGCTCATCCGGTATGGCGAGGGCCACCTACGAGCAGTACTTC.

J is TRBJ1-3 and V is TRBV7-2; D gene ambiguous. The CDR3 extends over 13 amino acids. Germline CDR1 SGHTA, CDR2 FQGNSA. V lost 2 bases, J lost 5 bases, and 7 bases lay in between. The CDR3: CASSLPSRNTIYF. The CDR3 nucleotides are TGTGCCAGCAGCTTACCCAGTAGAAACACCATATATTTT.

V usage is TRBV30 and J usage is TRBJ1-5, with D perhaps TRBD1 (5 bases). V was trimmed by 0 bases and J by 7 bases, leaving 25 bases between them. Germline-derived CDR1 and CDR2 are GTSNPN and SVGIG (reference sequence). The CDR3 totals 18 residues. The CDR3 DNA sequence: TGTGCCTGGAGTGTAGACCGGACTGGCCCGTCGCAGGGCCAGCCCCAGCATTTT. It encodes CAWSVDRTGPSQGQPQHF.

The chain joins TRBV2 to TRBJ1-2, with D uncertain. Trimming removed 2 bases at V and 3 bases at J, with 4 bases between. Germline V CDR1 and CDR2: SNHLY, FYNNEI. The CDR3 contains 12 residues. In DNA, the CDR3 is TGTGCCAGCAGTGAACAGGACTATGGCTACACCTTC. Its protein product is CASSEQDYGYTF.